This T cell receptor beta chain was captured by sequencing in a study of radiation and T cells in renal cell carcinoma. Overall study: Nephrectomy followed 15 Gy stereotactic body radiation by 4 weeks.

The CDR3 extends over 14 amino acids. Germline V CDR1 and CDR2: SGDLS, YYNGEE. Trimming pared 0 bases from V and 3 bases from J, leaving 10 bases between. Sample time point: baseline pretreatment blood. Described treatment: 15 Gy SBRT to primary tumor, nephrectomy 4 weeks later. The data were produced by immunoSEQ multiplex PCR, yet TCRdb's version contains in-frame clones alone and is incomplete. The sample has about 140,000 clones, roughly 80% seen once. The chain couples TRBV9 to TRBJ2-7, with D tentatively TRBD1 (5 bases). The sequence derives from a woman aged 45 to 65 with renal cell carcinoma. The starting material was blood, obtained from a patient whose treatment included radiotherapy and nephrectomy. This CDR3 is CASSVGQGNYEQYF. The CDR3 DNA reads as TGTGCCAGCAGCGTAGGGCAGGGTAACTACGAGCAGTACTTC.